The TCR beta chain described here comes from a study of blood T cell repertoires in COVID-19. Across the study: From T cells, B-cell-depleted T cells, or PBMCs came the material, which was cDNA or gDNA.

The germline V and J ends were trimmed by 6 bases and 5 bases, with 14 bases remaining between them. The CDR3 has 14 residues. From germline, CDR1 is MNHEY and CDR2 SVGAGI. As originally analysed: How many nucleated cells were present was estimated from reference gene primer amplification. The protocol was immunoSEQ multiplex PCR, while the TCRdb copy is restricted to in-frame clones and leaves out a portion. That table is the source of V, J and clone size, and D and trimming were worked out from the DNA. The data hold about 240,000 clones, with over 75% observed a single time. Sample: peripheral blood. V gene TRBV6-5 combines with J gene TRBJ2-1; possibly TRBD1 for D (6 bases). The clonotype originates from a man aged 30-40 years who had recovered from COVID-19. This CDR3 reads CASSQGWGNNEQFF. The CDR3 coding sequence is TGTGCCAGCAGCCAGGGGTGGGGGAACAATGAGCAGTTCTTC.